This entry is about one T cell receptor beta chain. The CDR3 length is 11 residues. V was shortened by 6 bases and J by 2 bases, with 5 bases between the two germline ends. Germline CDR1 SNHLY, CDR2 FYNNEI. This entry comes from a study of T cell responses to AZD1222 COVID-19 vaccine. Sequencing used immunoSEQ multiplex PCR; TCRdb keeps in-frame clones, though not all of them. The table shows about 86,000 clones, with 85% to 90% occurring only once. This clonotype was sampled from an adult who received the AZD1222 COVID-19 vaccine. The rearrangement uses TRBV2 and TRBJ2-7, with D unresolved. Sequencing used peripheral blood, obtained 28 days after the second AZD1222 dose. The DNA for the CDR3 is TGTGCCAGCAGCGCTACCTACGAGCAGTACTTC. Translating it yields CASSATYEQYF.